This T cell receptor beta chain was profiled in a study of technical replicates of blood from a few donors. Produced via immunoSEQ multiplex PCR; TCRdb's table is partial and in-frame only. The data contain some 79,000 clones, 85% to 95% of them seen just once; the ten biggest clones take up roughly 0.26%. This CDR3 comprises 15 residues. Sequences were obtained from T cells isolated from PBMCs. This chain uses TRBV21-1 with TRBJ1-3; the DNA was not used to check the table's D call, TRBD1. TRBV21-1 is shown as a pseudogene. The TCR sequence derives from a human donor in good health. The CDR3 loop is CASSPQVNSGNTIYF. For the CDR3, the DNA is TGTGCCAGCAGCCCCCAGGTAAACTCTGGAAACACCATATATTTT.